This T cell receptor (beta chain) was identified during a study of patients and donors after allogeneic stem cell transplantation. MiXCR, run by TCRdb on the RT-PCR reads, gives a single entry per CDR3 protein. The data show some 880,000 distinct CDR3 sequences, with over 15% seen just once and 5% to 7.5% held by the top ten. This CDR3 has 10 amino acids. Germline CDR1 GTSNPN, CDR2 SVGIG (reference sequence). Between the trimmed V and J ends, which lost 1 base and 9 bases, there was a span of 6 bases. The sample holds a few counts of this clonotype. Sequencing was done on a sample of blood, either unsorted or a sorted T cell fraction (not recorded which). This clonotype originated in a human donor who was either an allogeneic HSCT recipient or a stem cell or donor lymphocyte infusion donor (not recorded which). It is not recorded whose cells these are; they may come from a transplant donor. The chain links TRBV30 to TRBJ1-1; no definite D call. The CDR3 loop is CAWSEKKAFF. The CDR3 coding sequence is TGTGCCTGGAGTGAAAAAAAAGCTTTCTTT.